These 31 T cell receptor beta chains came from one sample sequenced in a study of T cell repertoires in cytomegalovirus infection (dated by TCRdb to between 2018 and 2021). The instrument was an Illumina HiSeq 1500. The public sequencing data were trimmed at Q25 with fastp and processed into clonotypes with MiXCR by TCRdb, which kept only in-frame beta chains. CDR3 protein sequences are deduplicated, and each keeps its most common genes and DNA. The sample table holds approximately 630,000 distinct CDR3 sequences, of which about 24% were seen once. The top ten hold roughly 8% of the sample. Source material: CD8+ T cells from PBMCs. These receptors were collected from a human donor in good health (CMV status not recorded). Some clones in this sample may be carry-over from other donors' samples.

There are many counts of this clonotype. The gene calls are TRBV7-2 and TRBJ2-1, with D perhaps TRBD1 (5 bases). The V end lost 4 bases, the J end lost 10 bases, and 11 bases lay between the germline ends. In germline, CDR1 is SGHTA, CDR2 FQGNSA. There are 12 residues in the CDR3. The DNA for the CDR3 is TGTGCCAGCAGCTATTCAGGGTTCGAGCAGTTCTTC. Its translation: CASSYSGFEQFF.

The V call is TRBV3-1, the J call TRBJ2-7; no clear D. The V end was cut by 1 base, the J end by 2 bases, with 6 bases between. The V gene's germline CDR1 is LGHDT and CDR2 YNNKEL (reference sequence). The CDR3 runs to 13 residues. The CDR3 here is CASSQGIAYEQYV. The DNA for the CDR3 is TGTGCCAGCAGCCAAGGAATTGCCTACGAGCAGTACGTC.

The V and J genes are TRBV28 and TRBJ1-2, with 7 nucleotides matching TRBD1. The CDR3 runs to 13 residues. Germline trimming cut 3 bases from V and 5 bases from J; bases unmatched to any gene: 3. Germline-derived CDR1 and CDR2 are MDHEN and SYDVKM. The DNA of the CDR3 is TGTGCCAGCAGTTTGGGACAGCGGTATGGCTACACCTTC. It codes for CASSLGQRYGYTF.

The V and J genes are TRBV20-1 and TRBJ2-7; 11 nucleotides agree with TRBD2. Germline V gene lookup returns CDR1 DFQATT and CDR2 SNEGSKA (reference sequence). Losses at the gene ends were 4 bases for V and 2 bases for J; bases not matched to a gene: 7. The CDR3 contains 15 residues. The CDR3 loop reads CSATTGTSGTYEQYV. DNA for the CDR3: TGCAGTGCTACCACCGGGACTAGCGGAACCTACGAGCAGTACGTC.

This clonotype has more than one count but fewer than ten. The V and J genes are TRBV24-1 and TRBJ2-2, with 9 bases that match TRBD1. This CDR3 region has 19 residues. Germline CDR1 and CDR2: KGHDR and SFDVKD. V shed 1 base and J 5 bases; nucleotides not matched to a gene: 13. In DNA, the CDR3 is TGTGCCACCAGTGATTTCCCCGGGACAGGGCACTCTAAGACCGGGGAGCTGTTTTTT. It specifies CATSDFPGTGHSKTGELFF.

This clonotype was observed a handful of times. V usage is TRBV19 and J usage is TRBJ1-1, with D uncertain. Germline assignment: CDR1 LNHDA and CDR2 SQIVND (reference sequence). V lost 5 bases to trimming and J lost 7 bases, with 8 bases between them. The CDR3 contains 11 residues. CDR3 region: CASSWADEAFF. Written as DNA, the CDR3 is TGTGCCAGTAGTTGGGCGGATGAAGCTTTCTTT.

The chain carries TRBV10-3 and TRBJ2-7; tentatively, D is TRBD1 or TRBD2 (5 bases each). In germline, CDR1 is ENHRY, CDR2 SYGVKD. The CDR3 is made up of 12 amino acids. Trimming took off 3 bases at V and 6 bases at J, with 9 bases between the two ends. The CDR3 loop is CAISDEGREQYV. In DNA form, the CDR3 reads TGTGCCATCAGTGATGAGGGGCGCGAGCAGTACGTC.

This clonotype was detected ten times or more. The J gene is TRBJ2-1, the V gene TRBV25-1, with D uncertain. V lost 6 bases and J lost 4, with 10 bases in between. Germline V gene lookup returns CDR1 MGHDK and CDR2 SYGVNS. The CDR3 has 13 amino acids. CDR3 protein: CASRRRGYNEQFF. Here the CDR3 DNA reads TGTGCCAGCAGACGACGTGGGTACAATGAGCAGTTCTTC.

This clonotype was observed a few times. The chain is built from TRBV7-9 and TRBJ1-2; 8 bases match TRBD1. The CDR3 runs 13 residues. Germline V gives CDR1 SEHNR, CDR2 FQNEAQ (reference sequence). Germline trimming cut 4 bases from V and 6 bases from J; bases unmatched to any gene: 4. The CDR3 DNA is TGTGCCAGCAGCTGGGGGACAGGAGATGGCTACACCTTC. Translation: CASSWGTGDGYTF. Combining the CDR3 with reference TRBV7-9 and TRBJ1-2 gives the whole variable domain DTGVSQNPRHKITKRGQNVTFRCDPISEHNRLYWYRQTLGQGPEFLTYFQNEAQLEKSRLLSDRFSAERPKGSFSTLEIQRTEQGDSAMYLCASSWGTGDGYTFGSGTRLTVV.

The gene calls are TRBV7-9 and TRBJ1-1, with 8 positions matching TRBD1. This CDR3 region has 16 residues. Germline values: CDR1 SEHNR, CDR2 FQNEAQ (reference sequence). The ends lost 3 bases at V and 2 bases at J; junction bases unmatched: 8. The CDR3 reads CASSLTSGGSNTEAFF. CDR3 bases: TGTGCCAGCAGCTTGACCTCAGGGGGCTCCAACACTGAAGCTTTCTTT.

This clonotype turned up a few times. The V call is TRBV2, the J call TRBJ2-7; D may be TRBD1 (6 bases). Looked up from germline, CDR1 is SNHLY and CDR2 is FYNNEI. The CDR3 has 10 residues. This chain's CDR3 is CAGRGGEQYV. The CDR3 DNA sequence: TGTGCCGGCAGGGGCGGCGAGCAGTACGTC.

V and J are TRBV20-1 and TRBJ1-6; D remains unclear. Germline V gives CDR1 DFQATT, CDR2 SNEGSKA (reference sequence). Deletions cut 7 bases from V and 7 bases from J, with 17 bases between. This CDR3 spans 14 amino acids. CDR3 DNA: TGCAGTGTTCTTCGGCTCGGAGAAAATTCACCCCTCCACTTT. As protein: CSVLRLGENSPLHF.

This clonotype was detected a few times. The V and J genes are TRBV7-3 and TRBJ2-2, with D perhaps assigned TRBD1 or TRBD2 (6 bases each). V lost 4 bases to trimming and J lost 2 bases, with 14 bases between them. Germline V gene data show CDR1 as SGHTA and CDR2 as FQGTGA. The CDR3 is 16 amino acids. The CDR3 DNA is TGTGCCAGCAGCTCAGGGCCGGGGGCAAACACCGGGGAGCTGTTTTTT. Amino acid sequence: CASSSGPGANTGELFF.

This clonotype has a handful of counts. The chain uses TRBV4-1 and TRBJ2-2; D tentatively reads TRBD1 or TRBD2 (6 bases each). There are 15 residues in the CDR3. V was trimmed by 3 bases and J by 3 bases, leaving 11 bases between them. Germline values: CDR1 MGHRA, CDR2 YSYEKL. CDR3 sequence reads: CASSHERGDTGELFF. The CDR3 region has the DNA TGCGCCAGCAGCCACGAGAGGGGGGACACCGGGGAGCTGTTTTTT.

The chain is built from TRBV15 and TRBJ2-7; D is unclear. V gave up 0 bases and J gave up 3 bases, with 6 bases separating them. Germline V gene lookup returns CDR1 LNHNV and CDR2 YYDKDF (reference sequence). The CDR3 is 13 amino acids. The CDR3 spells CATSRDLFYEQYV. DNA of the CDR3: TGTGCCACCAGCAGAGATCTATTCTACGAGCAGTACGTC.

This clonotype appeared a few times. The chain links TRBV20-1 to TRBJ1-2; perhaps TRBD1 as D (6 bases). The CDR3 spans 14 residues. Trimming left V 1 base short and J 1 base short, with 10 bases between. Germline values: CDR1 DFQATT, CDR2 SNEGSKA (reference sequence). The CDR3 nucleotides read TGCAGTGCTAGAGCCAAGGACAGTAACTATGGCTACACCTTC. Its translation: CSARAKDSNYGYTF.

This sequence joins TRBV25-1 and TRBJ2-5; TRBD2 matches 9 bases. The junction had 13 bases not matched to a gene; V was cut back by 3 bases and J by 5 bases. The CDR3 loop spans 17 amino acids. Germline lookup yields CDR1 MGHDK and CDR2 SYGVNS. CDR3 loop: CASSDPPGGGAGETQYF. CDR3 in DNA: TGTGCCAGCAGTGATCCTCCAGGCGGGGGGGCCGGCGAGACCCAGTACTTC.

In this sample, this clonotype turned up a few times. The chain is built from TRBV29-1 and TRBJ2-6, with a possible D match to TRBD2 (5 bases). Per the germline V gene, CDR1 is SQVTM and CDR2 is ANQGSEA. The CDR3 length is 15 residues. V gave up 6 bases and J gave up 0 bases, with 12 bases separating them. The CDR3 DNA follows: TGCAGCGTCCTCGGGGTCTCCTCTGGGGCCAACGTCCTGACTTTC. It encodes CSVLGVSSGANVLTF.

This clonotype was seen at least ten times. The chain recombines TRBV7-2 with TRBJ1-5; perhaps TRBD1 as D (5 bases). Trimming took off 8 bases at V and 6 bases at J, with 14 bases between the two ends. Looked up from germline, CDR1 is SGHTA and CDR2 is FQGNSA. The CDR3 is 13 amino acids. CDR3 loop: CASVQDPGQPQHF. The CDR3 DNA sequence: TGTGCCAGCGTACAGGACCCGGGTCAGCCCCAGCATTTT.

This clonotype was picked up many times. The V call is TRBV7-9, the J call TRBJ2-3; D not resolved. This CDR3 spans 12 amino acids. From germline, CDR1 is SEHNR and CDR2 FQNEAQ (reference sequence). V dropped 2 bases and J dropped 3 bases, with 3 bases sitting between them. Here the CDR3 DNA reads TGTGCCAGCAGCTTAAAGACAGATACGCAGTATTTT. It specifies CASSLKTDTQYF.

Many counts were recorded for this clonotype. V gene TRBV6-5 combines with J gene TRBJ2-3; maybe TRBD2 (5 bases). This CDR3 spans 18 amino acids. In germline, CDR1 is MNHEY, CDR2 SVGAGI. The V end was cut by 2 bases, the J end by 2 bases, with 20 bases between. CDR3 coding DNA: TGTGCCAGCAGTTACGAGTGGCGGGCAGGATTTTTCACAGATACGCAGTATTTT. Protein: CASSYEWRAGFFTDTQYF.

This clonotype was counted only a few times. This rearrangement joins TRBV6-6 to TRBJ2-1; D is undetermined. The V and J ends lost 4 bases and 10 bases respectively, with 11 bases between them. The CDR3 length is 12 residues. CDR1 MNHNY and CDR2 SVGAGI come from the germline V gene (reference sequence). The CDR3 DNA reads TGTGCCAGCAGTTCGACTCGCTACGAGCAGTTCTTC. Amino acid sequence: CASSSTRYEQFF.

This clonotype was counted many times. The rearrangement links TRBV7-9 to TRBJ1-2; 8 nucleotides agree with TRBD1. With 5 bases clipped from V and 7 bases from J, the junction kept 9 bases outside the gene matches. Germline V gene data show CDR1 as SEHNR and CDR2 as FQNEAQ (reference sequence). The CDR3 runs 14 residues. The chain's CDR3 is CASSPDRDYSGYTF. Written as DNA, the CDR3 is TGTGCCAGCAGCCCGGACAGGGATTACAGTGGCTACACCTTC.

The table lists this clonotype with many counts. The rearrangement uses TRBV7-8 and TRBJ2-5; D ambiguous. From germline, CDR1 is SGHVS and CDR2 FQNEAQ. Deletions cut 4 bases from V and 1 base from J, with 16 bases between. The CDR3 has 16 amino acids. The CDR3 is CASSSRAYSRQETQYF. The CDR3, as DNA: TGTGCCAGCAGCTCTAGGGCCTACTCCCGCCAAGAGACCCAGTACTTC.

In DNA, the CDR3 is TGTGCCAGCAGCAGTAGGACCCAAGAGACCCAGTACTTC. It is translated as CASSSRTQETQYF. The chain uses TRBV14 and TRBJ2-5; D is unclear. Germline V CDR1 and CDR2: SGHDN, FVKESK. The germline V and J ends were trimmed by 5 bases and 1 base, with 8 bases remaining between them. The CDR3 runs 13 residues.

This clonotype was picked up a small number of times. The chain links TRBV7-9 to TRBJ2-7, with 9 bases aligning to TRBD1. CDR3 length: 15 residues. CDR1 is SEHNR, CDR2 FQNEAQ, per germline (reference sequence). The trim removed 5 bases at V and 2 bases at J, leaving 7 bases unmatched. CDR3 sequence: CASSPGQGGTYEQYF. The CDR3 DNA is TGTGCCAGCAGCCCGGGACAGGGAGGAACCTACGAGCAGTACTTC.

The rearrangement uses TRBV20-1 and TRBJ2-7; TRBD2 aligns across 8 bases. The V and J ends lost 7 bases and 0 bases, in that order; junction bases with no gene match: 5. Looked up from germline, CDR1 is DFQATT and CDR2 is SNEGSKA (reference sequence). CDR3 length: 13 amino acids. The CDR3 spells CSGQAGDSYEQYV. The CDR3 nucleotides read TGCAGTGGGCAAGCGGGGGACTCCTACGAGCAGTACGTC.

About this clonotype: A much larger clone lies a single base off, so this may be a read error. The chain combines TRBV7-9 with TRBJ2-1; 14 bases are a match to TRBD2. The CDR3 extends over 18 amino acids. Germline V gene lookup returns CDR1 SEHNR and CDR2 FQNEAQ (reference sequence). CDR3 nucleotide sequence: TGTGTCAGCAGCTTCCTTGGACTAGCGGGGGGCGGATACAATGAGCAGTTCTTC. Its protein product is CVSSFLGLAGGGYNEQFF.

This clonotype was observed a few times. V and J are TRBV6-2 or TRBV6-3 and TRBJ2-5; 7 bases fit TRBD1. V was pared by 2 bases and J by 6 bases, with 6 bases of the junction left unmatched. The CDR3 covers 14 residues. From germline, CDR1 is MNHEY and CDR2 SVGEGT. The CDR3 DNA reads as TGTGCCAGCAGTTACAAGGGACAGCAGAAGACCCAGTACTTC. Protein product: CASSYKGQQKTQYF.

In this sample, this clonotype turned up a few times. The V gene is TRBV20-1, the J gene TRBJ1-2; 8 bases agree with TRBD1. The germline V gene has CDR1 DFQATT and CDR2 SNEGSKA (reference sequence). J was trimmed by 7 bases and V by 0 bases; bases with no gene match: 7. This CDR3 region has 14 residues. The CDR3 is CSARDRTGRSGYTF. In DNA form, the CDR3 reads TGCAGTGCTAGAGATAGGACAGGGAGAAGTGGCTACACCTTC.

The gene calls are TRBV19 and TRBJ2-1, with D tentatively TRBD1 (5 bases). CDR1 LNHDA and CDR2 SQIVND come from the germline V gene (reference sequence). This CDR3 spans 14 amino acids. With 6 bases removed from V and 0 bases from J, the gap between germline ends came to 9 bases. The chain's CDR3 is CASSTGTSYNEQFF. CDR3 nucleotide sequence: TGTGCCAGTAGCACAGGAACCTCCTACAATGAGCAGTTCTTC.